Listed below are T cell receptor beta chains from one sample, sequenced in a study of blood T cell repertoires in COVID-19. Sequencing used immunoSEQ multiplex PCR; TCRdb keeps in-frame clones, though not all of them. The sample includes some 250,000 clones, 86% seen only once; the top ten take around 2.8%. Sequencing was carried out using peripheral blood. All receptors derive from a woman aged 25 to 39 who had recovered from COVID-19. CDR3s leave out the opening cysteine and the closing phenylalanine or tryptophan. Each record gives: J gene, V gene, CDR3 protein.

TRBJ2-7	TRBV6-5	ASSYGAGPSYEQY
TRBJ2-3	TRBV4-3	ASSRRGLAGGQGTQY
TRBJ2-1	TRBV5-1	ASSLVPSGGYNEQF
TRBJ2-2	TRBV11-1	ASSGTRIAAGELF
TRBJ1-2	TRBV12-3/TRBV12-4	ASSGGGFYGYT
TRBJ1-5	TRBV7-8	ASSPRDRNQPQH
TRBJ2-5	TRBV3-1/TRBV3-2	ASSLSGGHPAQY
TRBJ1-1	TRBV18	ASSPPSWAPPNTEAF
TRBJ2-1	TRBV21-1	ALLLVVTPGLAEYNEQF
TRBJ2-1	TRBV5-1	ASSWGLAGEAEQF
TRBJ2-5	TRBV7-9	ASSRGVGDRQETQY
TRBJ1-1	TRBV19	ASSGDRGALGAF
TRBJ2-7	TRBV2	ASNKATSGGEQY
TRBJ2-3	TRBV5-1	ASSLSSGGSSFTDTQY
TRBJ2-2	TRBV9	ASSVGTGGDTGELF